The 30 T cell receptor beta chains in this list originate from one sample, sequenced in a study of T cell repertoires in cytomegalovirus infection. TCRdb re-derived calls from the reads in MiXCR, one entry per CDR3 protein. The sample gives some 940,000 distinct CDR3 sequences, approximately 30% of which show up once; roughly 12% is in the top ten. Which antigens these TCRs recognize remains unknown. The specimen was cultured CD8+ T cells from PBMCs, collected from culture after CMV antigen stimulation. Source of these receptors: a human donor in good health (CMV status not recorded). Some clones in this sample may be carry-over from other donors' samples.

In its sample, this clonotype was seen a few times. The CDR3 DNA is TGTGCCAGCAGCCTTTCCGGGACAGGGAATGAAAAACTGTTTTTT. Translated, it gives CASSLSGTGNEKLFF. This chain connects TRBV5-5 to TRBJ1-4; TRBD1 agrees at 9 bases. Germline V lookup: CDR1 SGHKS, CDR2 YYEKEE (reference sequence). This CDR3 is built from 15 residues. V gave up 4 bases and J gave up 5 bases; unmatched junction bases: 6.

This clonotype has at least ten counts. The CDR3 protein is CASSSWGDNEQFF. The CDR3 DNA reads as TGTGCCAGCAGCTCTTGGGGGGACAATGAGCAGTTCTTC. The chain couples TRBV7-8 to TRBJ2-1; weak D call: TRBD2 (6 bases). There are 13 residues in the CDR3. Per germline, CDR1 SGHVS and CDR2 FQNEAQ. With 4 bases removed from V and 5 bases from J, the gap between germline ends came to 9 bases.

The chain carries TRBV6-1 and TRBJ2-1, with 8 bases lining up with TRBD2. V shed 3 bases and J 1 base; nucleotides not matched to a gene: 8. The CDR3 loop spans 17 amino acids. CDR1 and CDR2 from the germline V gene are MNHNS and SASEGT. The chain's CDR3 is CASSEDAGGASYNEQFF. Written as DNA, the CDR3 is TGTGCCAGCAGTGAGGACGCCGGGGGGGCATCCTACAATGAGCAGTTCTTC.

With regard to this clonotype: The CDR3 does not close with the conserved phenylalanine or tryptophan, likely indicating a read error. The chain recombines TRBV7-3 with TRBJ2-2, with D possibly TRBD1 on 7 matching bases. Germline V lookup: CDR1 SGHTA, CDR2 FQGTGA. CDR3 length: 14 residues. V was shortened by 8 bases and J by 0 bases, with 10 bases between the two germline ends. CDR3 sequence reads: CASGGTANTGELFL. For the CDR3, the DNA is TGTGCCAGCGGGGGGACAGCGAACACCGGGGAGCTGTTTCTT.

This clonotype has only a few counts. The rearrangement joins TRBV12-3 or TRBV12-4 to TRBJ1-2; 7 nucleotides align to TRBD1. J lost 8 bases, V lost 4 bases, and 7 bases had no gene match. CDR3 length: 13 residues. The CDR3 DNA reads TGTGCCAGCAGTTCCTCGACAGGGATCGGCTACACCTTC. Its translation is CASSSSTGIGYTF.

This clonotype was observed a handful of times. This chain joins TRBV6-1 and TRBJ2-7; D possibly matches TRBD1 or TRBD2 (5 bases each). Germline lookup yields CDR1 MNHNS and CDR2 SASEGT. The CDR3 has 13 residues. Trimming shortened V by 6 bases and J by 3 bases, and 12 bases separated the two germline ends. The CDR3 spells CASSTGTYYEQYF. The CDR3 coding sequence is TGTGCCAGCAGCACGGGGACCTACTACGAGCAGTACTTC.

The CDR3 region is CASSLGKTVSAYEQYF. CDR3 sequence (DNA): TGTGCCAGCAGTTTAGGGAAGACAGTGTCGGCCTACGAGCAGTACTTC. The chain links TRBV12-3 or TRBV12-4 to TRBJ2-7; D is perhaps TRBD1 (5 bases). The CDR3 is made up of 16 amino acids. V was shortened by 1 base and J by 2 bases, with 15 bases between the two germline ends.

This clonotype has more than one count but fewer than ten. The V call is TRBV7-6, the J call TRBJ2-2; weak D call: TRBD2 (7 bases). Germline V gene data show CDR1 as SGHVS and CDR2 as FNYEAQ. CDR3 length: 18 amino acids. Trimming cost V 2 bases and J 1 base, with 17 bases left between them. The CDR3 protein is CASSLIDGGGLNTGELFF. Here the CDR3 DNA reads TGTGCCAGCAGCTTAATCGATGGGGGGGGGCTGAACACCGGGGAGCTGTTTTTT.

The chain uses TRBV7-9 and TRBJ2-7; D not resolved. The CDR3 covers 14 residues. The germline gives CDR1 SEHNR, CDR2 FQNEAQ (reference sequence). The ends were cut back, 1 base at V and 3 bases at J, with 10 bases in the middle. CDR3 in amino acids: CASSLGIGNYEQYV. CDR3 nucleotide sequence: TGTGCCAGCAGCTTAGGTATAGGGAACTACGAGCAGTACGTC.

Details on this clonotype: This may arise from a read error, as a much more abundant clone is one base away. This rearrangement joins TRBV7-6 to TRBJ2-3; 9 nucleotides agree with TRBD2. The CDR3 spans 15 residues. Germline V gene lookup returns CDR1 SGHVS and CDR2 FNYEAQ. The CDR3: CASSLASGVTDAQYF. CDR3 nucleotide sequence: TGTGCCAGCAGCTTGGCTAGCGGGGTTACAGATGCGCAGTATTTT.

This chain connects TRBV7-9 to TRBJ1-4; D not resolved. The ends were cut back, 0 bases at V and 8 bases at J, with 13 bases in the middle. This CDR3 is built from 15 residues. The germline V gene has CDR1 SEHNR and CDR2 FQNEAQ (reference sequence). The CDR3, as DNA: TGTGCCAGCAGCTTAGCGGTGGCAGAGAAGGAAAAACTGTTTTTT. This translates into CASSLAVAEKEKLFF. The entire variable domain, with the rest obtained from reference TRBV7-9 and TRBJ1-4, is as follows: DTGVSQNPRHKITKRGQNVTFRCDPISEHNRLYWYRQTLGQGPEFLTYFQNEAQLEKSRLLSDRFSAERPKGSFSTLEIQRTEQGDSAMYLCASSLAVAEKEKLFFGSGTQLSVL.

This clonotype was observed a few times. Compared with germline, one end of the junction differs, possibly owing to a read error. The CDR3 sequence is CASSRTDYNAQFF. In nucleotides, the CDR3 is TGTGCCAGCAGCCGGACTGACTACAATGCGCAGTTCTTC. The chain combines TRBV14 with TRBJ2-1; the D gene is possibly TRBD2 (5 bases). The CDR3 is 13 residues long. Per the germline V gene, CDR1 is SGHDN and CDR2 is FVKESK. The entire variable domain, with the rest obtained from reference TRBV14 and TRBJ2-1, is as follows: EAGVTQFPSHSVIEKGQTVTLRCDPISGHDNLYWYRRVMGKEIKFLLHFVKESKQDESGMPNNRFLAERTGGTYSTLKVQPAELEDSGVYFCASSRTDYNAQFFGPGTRLTVL.

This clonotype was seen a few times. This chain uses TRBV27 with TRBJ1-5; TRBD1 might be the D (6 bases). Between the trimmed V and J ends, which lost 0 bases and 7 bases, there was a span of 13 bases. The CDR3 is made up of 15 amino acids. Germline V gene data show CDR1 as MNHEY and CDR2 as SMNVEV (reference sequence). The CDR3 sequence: CASSLSGSRGQPQHF. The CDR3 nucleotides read TGTGCCAGCAGTTTATCGGGAAGCAGGGGACAGCCCCAGCATTTT.

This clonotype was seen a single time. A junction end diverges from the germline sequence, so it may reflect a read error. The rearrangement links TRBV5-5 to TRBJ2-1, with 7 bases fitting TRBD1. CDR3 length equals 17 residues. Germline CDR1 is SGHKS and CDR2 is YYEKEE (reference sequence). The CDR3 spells CVSSSPPEGASYNEQFF. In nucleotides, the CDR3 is TGTGTCAGCAGCTCGCCACCCGAGGGGGCCTCCTACAATGAGCAGTTCTTC.

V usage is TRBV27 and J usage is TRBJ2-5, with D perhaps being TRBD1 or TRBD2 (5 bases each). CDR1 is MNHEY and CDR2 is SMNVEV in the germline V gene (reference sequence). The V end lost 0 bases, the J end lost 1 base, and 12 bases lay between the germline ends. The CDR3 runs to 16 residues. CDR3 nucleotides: TGTGCCAGCAGTTTATCGTTTGGGGACGTCCAAGAGACCCAGTACTTC. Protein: CASSLSFGDVQETQYF.

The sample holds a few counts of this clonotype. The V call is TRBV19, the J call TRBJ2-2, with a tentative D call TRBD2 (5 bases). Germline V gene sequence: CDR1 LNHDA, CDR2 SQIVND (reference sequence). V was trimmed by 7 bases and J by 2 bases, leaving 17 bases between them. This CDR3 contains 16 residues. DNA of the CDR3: TGTGCCAGTACTCCGCTCGGGGAGACCAACACCGGGGAGCTGTTTTTT. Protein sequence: CASTPLGETNTGELFF. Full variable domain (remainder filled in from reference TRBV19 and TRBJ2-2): DGGITQSPKYLFRKEGQNVTLSCEQNLNHDAMYWYRQDPGQGLRLIYYSQIVNDFQKGDIAEGYSVSREKKESFPLTVTSAQKNPTAFYLCASTPLGETNTGELFFGEGSRLTVL.

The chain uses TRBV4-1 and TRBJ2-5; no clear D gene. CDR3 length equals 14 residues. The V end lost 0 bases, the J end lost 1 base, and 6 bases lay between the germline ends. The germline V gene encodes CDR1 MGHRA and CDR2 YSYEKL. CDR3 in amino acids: CASSQDGFQETQYF. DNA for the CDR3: TGCGCCAGCAGCCAAGACGGCTTCCAAGAGACCCAGTACTTC.

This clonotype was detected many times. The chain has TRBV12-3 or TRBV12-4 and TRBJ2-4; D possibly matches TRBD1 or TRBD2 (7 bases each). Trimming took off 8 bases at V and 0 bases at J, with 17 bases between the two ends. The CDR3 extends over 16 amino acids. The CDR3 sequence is CASLQGGLLAKNIQYF. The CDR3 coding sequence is TGTGCCAGCCTCCAGGGGGGGCTACTAGCCAAAAACATTCAGTACTTC.

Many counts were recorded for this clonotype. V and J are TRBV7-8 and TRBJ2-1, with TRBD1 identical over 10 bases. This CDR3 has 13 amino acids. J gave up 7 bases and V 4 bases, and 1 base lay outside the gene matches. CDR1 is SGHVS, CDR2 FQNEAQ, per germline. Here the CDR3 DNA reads TGTGCCAGCAGCTGGGGACAGGGGAATGAGCAGTTCTTC. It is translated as CASSWGQGNEQFF.

The CDR3 here is CASSLIGGSTEAFF. CDR3 nucleotides: TGTGCCAGCAGCTTGATCGGAGGGAGCACTGAAGCTTTCTTT. The chain combines TRBV5-4 with TRBJ1-1; D is unresolved. Germline V lookup: CDR1 SGHNT, CDR2 YYREEE (reference sequence). V lost 1 base to trimming and J lost 4 bases, with 11 bases between them. CDR3 length equals 14 residues. Using reference TRBV5-4 and TRBJ1-1 for the parts outside the CDR3, the full variable domain is ETGVTQSPTHLIKTRGQQVTLRCSSQSGHNTVSWYQQALGQGPQFIFQYYREEENGRGNFPPRFSGLQFPNYSSELNVNALELDDSALYLCASSLIGGSTEAFFGQGTRLTVV.

The CDR3 nucleotides are TGTGCCAGCAGCTCCTCCGGGGGCGGACCGGGTGGCTACACCTTC. Translation gives CASSSSGGGPGGYTF. The chain links TRBV7-8 to TRBJ1-2; the D gene is possibly TRBD1 (6 bases). The CDR3 runs 15 residues. Germline V gene sequence: CDR1 SGHVS, CDR2 FQNEAQ. V was trimmed by 4 bases and J by 7 bases, leaving 19 bases between them.

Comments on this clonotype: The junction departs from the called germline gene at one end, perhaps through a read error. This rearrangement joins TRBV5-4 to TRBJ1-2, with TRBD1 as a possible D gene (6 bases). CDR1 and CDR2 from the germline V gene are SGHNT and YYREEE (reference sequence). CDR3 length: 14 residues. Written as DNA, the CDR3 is TGTGTCAGCAGCCCCGGCGGGGGCAACTATGGCTACACCTTC. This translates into CVSSPGGGNYGYTF.

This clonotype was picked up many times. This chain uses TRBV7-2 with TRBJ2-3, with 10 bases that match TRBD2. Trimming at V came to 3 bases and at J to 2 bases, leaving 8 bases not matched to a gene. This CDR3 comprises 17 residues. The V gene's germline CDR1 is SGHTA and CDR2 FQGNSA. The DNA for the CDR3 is TGTGCCAGCAGCTTTCCTTTAGCGGGGGGAACCACAGATACGCAGTATTTT. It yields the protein CASSFPLAGGTTDTQYF. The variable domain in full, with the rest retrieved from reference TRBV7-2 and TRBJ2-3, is GAGVSQSPSNKVTEKGKDVELRCDPISGHTALYWYRQSLGQGLEFLIYFQGNSAPDKSGLPSDRFSAERTGGSVSTLTIQRTQQEDSAVYLCASSFPLAGGTTDTQYFGPGTRLTVL.

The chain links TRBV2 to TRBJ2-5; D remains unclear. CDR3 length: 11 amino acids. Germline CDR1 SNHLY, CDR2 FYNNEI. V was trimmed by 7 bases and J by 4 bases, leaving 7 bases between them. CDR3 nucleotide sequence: TGTGCCAGCATGGGTAGAGAGACCCAGTACTTC. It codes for CASMGRETQYF.

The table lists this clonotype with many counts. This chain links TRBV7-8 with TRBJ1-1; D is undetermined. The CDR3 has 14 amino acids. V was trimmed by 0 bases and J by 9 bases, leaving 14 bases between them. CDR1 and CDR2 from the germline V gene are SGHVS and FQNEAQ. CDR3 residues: CASSLARQAQQAFF. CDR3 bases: TGTGCCAGCAGCTTAGCGAGGCAGGCCCAACAAGCTTTCTTT.

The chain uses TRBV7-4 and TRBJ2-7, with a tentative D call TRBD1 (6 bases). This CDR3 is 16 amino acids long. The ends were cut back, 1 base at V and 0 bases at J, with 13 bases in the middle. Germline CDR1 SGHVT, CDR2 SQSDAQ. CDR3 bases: TGTGCCAGCAGCTTAGTGGGACACACATACTCCTACGAGCAGTACTTC. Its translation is CASSLVGHTYSYEQYF.

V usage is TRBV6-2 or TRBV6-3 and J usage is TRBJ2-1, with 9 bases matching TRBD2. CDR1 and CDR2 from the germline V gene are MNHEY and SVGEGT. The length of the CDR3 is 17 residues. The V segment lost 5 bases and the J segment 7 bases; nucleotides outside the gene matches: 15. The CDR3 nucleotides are TGTGCCAGCAGTCCTAGGACTAGCGCCCATTTCTTAAATGAGCAGTTCTTC. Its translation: CASSPRTSAHFLNEQFF.

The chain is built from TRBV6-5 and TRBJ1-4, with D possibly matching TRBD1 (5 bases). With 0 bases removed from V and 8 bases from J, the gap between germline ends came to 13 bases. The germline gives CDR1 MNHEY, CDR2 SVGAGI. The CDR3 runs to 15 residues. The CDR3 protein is CASSYSSGGEEKLFF. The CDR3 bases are TGTGCCAGCAGTTACTCGTCGGGAGGGGAAGAAAAACTGTTTTTT.

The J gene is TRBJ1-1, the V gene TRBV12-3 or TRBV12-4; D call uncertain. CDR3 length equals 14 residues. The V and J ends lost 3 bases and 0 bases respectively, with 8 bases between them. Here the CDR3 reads CASSLGLVNTEAFF. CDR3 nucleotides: TGTGCCAGCAGTTTGGGATTAGTGAACACTGAAGCTTTCTTT.

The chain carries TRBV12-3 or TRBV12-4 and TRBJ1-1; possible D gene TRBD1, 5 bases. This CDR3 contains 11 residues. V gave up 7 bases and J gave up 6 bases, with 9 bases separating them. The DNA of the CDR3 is TGTGCCAGCACGCAGGGCTCTGAAGCTTTCTTT. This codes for CASTQGSEAFF.